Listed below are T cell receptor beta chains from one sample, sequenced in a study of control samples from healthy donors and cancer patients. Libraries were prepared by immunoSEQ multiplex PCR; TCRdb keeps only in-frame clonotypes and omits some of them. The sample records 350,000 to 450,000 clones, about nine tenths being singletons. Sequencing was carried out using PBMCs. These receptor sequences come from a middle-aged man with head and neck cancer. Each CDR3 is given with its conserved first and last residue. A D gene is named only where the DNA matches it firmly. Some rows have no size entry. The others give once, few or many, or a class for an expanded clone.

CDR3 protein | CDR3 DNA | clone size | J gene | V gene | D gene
CASDGTAYNEQFF | TGTGCCAGCGACGGGACAGCCTACAATGAGCAGTTCTTC | . | TRBJ2-1 | TRBV28 | TRBD1
CASSNRQGAEAFF | TGTGCCAGCAGTAACAGACAGGGCGCTGAAGCTTTCTTT | . | TRBJ1-1 | TRBV27 | TRBD1
CASSLGFNRGVDEQYF | TGTGCCAGCAGCTTAGGGTTCAACAGGGGGGTCGACGAGCAGTACTTC | . | TRBJ2-7 | TRBV7-9 | TRBD1
CASSLGGALSPANEKLFF | TGCGCCAGCAGCTTGGGGGGGGCCCTCTCTCCAGCTAATGAAAAACTGTTTTTT | . | TRBJ1-4 | TRBV5-1 | .
CSVDRDRGYGYTF | TGCAGCGTTGACCGGGACAGGGGTTATGGCTACACCTTC | . | TRBJ1-2 | TRBV29-1 | TRBD1
CASSLDRLNTDTQYF | TGTGCCAGCAGTTTGGACAGGTTGAACACAGATACGCAGTATTTT | . | TRBJ2-3 | TRBV6-6 | TRBD1
CASSEYETGNTIYF | TGTGCCAGCAGTGAATACGAGACTGGAAACACCATATATTTT | . | TRBJ1-3 | TRBV25-1 | .
CASSIPRRGLDQPQHF | TGTGCCAGTAGTATCCCTCGGCGGGGGCTGGATCAGCCCCAGCATTTT | . | TRBJ1-5 | TRBV19 | .
CAWSAEESPQHF | TGTGCCTGGAGTGCTGAAGAGAGCCCCCAGCATTTT | . | TRBJ1-5 | TRBV30 | .
CASSAERGGSYEQYF | TGTGCCAGCAGTGCAGAGCGGGGGGGCTCCTACGAGCAGTACTTC | . | TRBJ2-7 | TRBV6-4 | TRBD2
CASGLVIPLAGGQETQYF | TGTGCTAGTGGTTTGGTTATCCCCCTAGCGGGGGGGCAGGAGACCCAGTACTTC | . | TRBJ2-5 | TRBV12-5 | TRBD2
CASSLVPTEAFF | TGTGCCAGCAGCTTAGTTCCCACTGAAGCTTTCTTT | . | TRBJ1-1 | TRBV11-2 | .
CASSYENYGYTF | TGTGCCAGCAGTTACGAGAACTATGGCTACACCTTC | . | TRBJ1-2 | TRBV6-2/TRBV6-3 | .
CASSRDSPYEQYF | TGTGCCAGCTCCAGGGACAGTCCCTACGAGCAGTACTTC | once | TRBJ2-7 | TRBV6-6 | TRBD1
CAWSIPGQVYEQYF | TGTGCCTGGAGTATACCGGGACAGGTCTACGAGCAGTACTTC | . | TRBJ2-7 | TRBV30 | TRBD1
CATGTGVQPQHF | TGTGCCACCGGGACAGGGGTTCAGCCCCAGCATTTT | . | TRBJ1-5 | TRBV15 | TRBD1
CASRSGRPKPFF | TGTGCCAGCAGATCGGGACGGCCAAAGCCTTTCTTT | . | TRBJ1-1 | TRBV2 | .